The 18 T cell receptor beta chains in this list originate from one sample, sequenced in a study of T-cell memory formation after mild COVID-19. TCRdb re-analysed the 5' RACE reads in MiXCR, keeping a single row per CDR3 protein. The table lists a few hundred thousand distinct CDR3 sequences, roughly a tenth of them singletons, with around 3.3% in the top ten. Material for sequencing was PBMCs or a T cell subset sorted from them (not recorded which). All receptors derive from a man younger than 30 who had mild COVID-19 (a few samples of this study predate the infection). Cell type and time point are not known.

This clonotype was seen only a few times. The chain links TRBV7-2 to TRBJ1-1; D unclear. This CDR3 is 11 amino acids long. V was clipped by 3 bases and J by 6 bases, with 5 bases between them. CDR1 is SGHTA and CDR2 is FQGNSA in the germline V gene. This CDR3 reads CASSFGPEAFF. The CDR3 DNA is TGTGCCAGCAGCTTTGGGCCTGAAGCTTTCTTT.

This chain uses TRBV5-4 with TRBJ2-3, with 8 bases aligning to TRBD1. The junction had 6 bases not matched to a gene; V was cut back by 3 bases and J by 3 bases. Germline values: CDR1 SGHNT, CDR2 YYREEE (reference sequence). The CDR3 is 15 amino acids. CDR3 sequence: CASSSRQGRTDTQYF. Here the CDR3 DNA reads TGTGCCAGCAGCTCTCGACAGGGGAGAACAGATACGCAGTATTTT.

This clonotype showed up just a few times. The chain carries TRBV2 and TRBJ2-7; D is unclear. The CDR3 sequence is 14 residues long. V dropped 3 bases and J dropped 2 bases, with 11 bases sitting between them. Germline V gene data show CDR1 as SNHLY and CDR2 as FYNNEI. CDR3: CASSENYKTYEQYF. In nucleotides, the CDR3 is TGTGCCAGCAGTGAGAATTACAAAACCTACGAGCAGTACTTC.

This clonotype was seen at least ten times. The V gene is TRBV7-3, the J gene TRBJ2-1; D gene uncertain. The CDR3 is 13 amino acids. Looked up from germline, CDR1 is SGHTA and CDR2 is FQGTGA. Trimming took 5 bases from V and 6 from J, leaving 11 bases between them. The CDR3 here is CASSVQMGNEQFF. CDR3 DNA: TGTGCCAGCAGCGTACAGATGGGCAATGAGCAGTTCTTC. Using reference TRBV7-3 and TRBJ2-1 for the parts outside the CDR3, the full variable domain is GAGVSQTPSNKVTEKGKYVELRCDPISGHTALYWYRQSLGQGPEFLIYFQGTGAADDSGLPNDRFFAVRPEGSVSTLKIQRTERGDSAVYLCASSVQMGNEQFFGPGTRLTVL.

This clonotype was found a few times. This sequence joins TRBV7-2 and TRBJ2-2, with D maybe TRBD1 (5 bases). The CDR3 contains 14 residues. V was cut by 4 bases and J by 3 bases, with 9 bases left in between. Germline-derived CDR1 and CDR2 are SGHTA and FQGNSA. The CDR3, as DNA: TGTGCCAGCAGCTCAACAGGTCACACCGGGGAGCTGTTTTTT. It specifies CASSSTGHTGELFF.

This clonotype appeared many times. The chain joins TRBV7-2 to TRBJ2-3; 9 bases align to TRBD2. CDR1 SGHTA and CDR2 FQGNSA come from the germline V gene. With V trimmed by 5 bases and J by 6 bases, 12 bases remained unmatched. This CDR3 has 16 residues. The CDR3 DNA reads TGTGCCAGCAGCCAGCAGGGTAGCGGGGGATGGGATACGCAGTATTTT. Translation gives CASSQQGSGGWDTQYF.

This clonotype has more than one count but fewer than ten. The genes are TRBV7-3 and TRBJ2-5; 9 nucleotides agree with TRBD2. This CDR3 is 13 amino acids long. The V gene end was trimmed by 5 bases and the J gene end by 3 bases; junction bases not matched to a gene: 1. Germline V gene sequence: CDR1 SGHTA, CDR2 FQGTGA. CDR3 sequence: CASSGLAKETQYF. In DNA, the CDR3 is TGTGCCAGCAGCGGACTAGCGAAAGAGACCCAGTACTTC.

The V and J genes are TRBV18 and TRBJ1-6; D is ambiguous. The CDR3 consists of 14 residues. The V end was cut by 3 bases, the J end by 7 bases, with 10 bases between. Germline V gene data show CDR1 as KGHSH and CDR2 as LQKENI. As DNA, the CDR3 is TGTGCCAGCTCACCGGGGATAAGGAATTCACCCCTCCACTTT. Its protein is CASSPGIRNSPLHF.

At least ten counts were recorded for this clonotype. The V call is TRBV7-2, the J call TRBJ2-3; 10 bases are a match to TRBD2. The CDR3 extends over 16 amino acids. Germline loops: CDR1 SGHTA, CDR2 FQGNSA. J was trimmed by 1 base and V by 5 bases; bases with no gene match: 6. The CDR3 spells CASSRNSGGGTDTQYF. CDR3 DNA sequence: TGTGCCAGCAGCCGAAACAGCGGGGGGGGCACAGATACGCAGTATTTT.

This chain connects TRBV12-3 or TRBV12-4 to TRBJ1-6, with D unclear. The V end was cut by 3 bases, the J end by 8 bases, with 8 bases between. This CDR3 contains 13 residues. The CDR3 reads CASSFATDSPLHF. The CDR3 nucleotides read TGTGCCAGCAGTTTTGCAACGGATTCACCCCTCCACTTT.

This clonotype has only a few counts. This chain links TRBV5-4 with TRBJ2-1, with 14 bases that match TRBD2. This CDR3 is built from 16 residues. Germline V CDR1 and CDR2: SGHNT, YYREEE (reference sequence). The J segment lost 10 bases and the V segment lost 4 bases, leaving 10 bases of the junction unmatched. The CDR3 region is CASSRTTSGGVGEQFF. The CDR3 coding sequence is TGTGCCAGCAGCCGCACGACTAGCGGGGGGGTGGGGGAGCAGTTCTTC.

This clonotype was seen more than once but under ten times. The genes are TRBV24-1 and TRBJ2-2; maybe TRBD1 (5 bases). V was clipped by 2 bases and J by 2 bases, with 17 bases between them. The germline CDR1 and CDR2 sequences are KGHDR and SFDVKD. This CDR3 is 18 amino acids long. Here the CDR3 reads CATSDSWVDTPNTGELFF. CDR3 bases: TGTGCCACCAGTGATTCTTGGGTGGACACACCAAACACCGGGGAGCTGTTTTTT.

The CDR3 coding sequence is TGTGCCAGCAGCTTAGGCCCCACTGGCTACACCTTC. This translates into CASSLGPTGYTF. The chain has TRBV7-2 and TRBJ1-2; no clear D. V lost 1 base to trimming and J lost 7 bases, with 7 bases between them. The CDR3 runs 12 residues. Germline lookup yields CDR1 SGHTA and CDR2 FQGNSA.

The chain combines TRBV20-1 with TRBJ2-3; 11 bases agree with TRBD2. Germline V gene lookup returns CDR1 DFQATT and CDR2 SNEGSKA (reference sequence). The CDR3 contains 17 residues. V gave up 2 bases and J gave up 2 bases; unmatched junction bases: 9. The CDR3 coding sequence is TGCAGTGCTAGACTCCCCCTAGCGGGGGGCCACACAGATACGCAGTATTTT. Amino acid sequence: CSARLPLAGGHTDTQYF.

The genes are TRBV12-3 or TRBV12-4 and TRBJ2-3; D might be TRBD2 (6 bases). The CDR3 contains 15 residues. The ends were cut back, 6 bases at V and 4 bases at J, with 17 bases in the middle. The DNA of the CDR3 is TGTGCCAGCAGACGCAGGACAAGGGAGGCAGATACGCAGTATTTT. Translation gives CASRRRTREADTQYF.

CDR3 protein: CASSLWVSGTENTEAFF. CDR3 nucleotides: TGTGCCAGCAGCTTATGGGTCTCCGGGACAGAGAACACTGAAGCTTTCTTT. The rearrangement uses TRBV7-6 and TRBJ1-1; 7 bases map to TRBD1. The V and J ends lost 2 bases and 1 base, in that order; junction bases with no gene match: 10. Looked up from germline, CDR1 is SGHVS and CDR2 is FNYEAQ. CDR3 size: 17 residues.

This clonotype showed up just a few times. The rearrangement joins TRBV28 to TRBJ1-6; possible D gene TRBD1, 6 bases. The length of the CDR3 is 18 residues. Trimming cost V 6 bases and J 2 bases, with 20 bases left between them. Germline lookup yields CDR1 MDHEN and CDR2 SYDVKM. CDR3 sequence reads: CASSPNFQGSPYNSPLHF. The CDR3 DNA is TGTGCCAGCAGCCCTAACTTTCAGGGGTCCCCCTATAATTCACCCCTCCACTTT.

CDR3 DNA sequence: TGTGCCAGTCAATCCAGCTATATGTCTGCCTACAATGAGCAGTTCTTC. Protein: CASQSSYMSAYNEQFF. This rearrangement joins TRBV19 to TRBJ2-1; D gene uncertain. Per the germline V gene, CDR1 is LNHDA and CDR2 is SQIVND (reference sequence). The ends were cut back, 8 bases at V and 2 bases at J, with 19 bases in the middle. The CDR3 runs 16 residues.